This TCR beta chain was identified during a study of molecular identifiers for immune sequencing clone quantification. In TCRdb, the PCR reads were re-called with MiXCR into one record per CDR3 protein. Among over 300,000 distinct CDR3 sequences listed, 24% were seen once. This TCR was recovered from a human donor in good health. Some libraries in this study had Jurkat cell RNA spiked in. Sequencing used naive CD8+ T cells from blood, with Jurkat cell RNA spiked in. Documented subset: FACS-sorted CD8+CD4-CCR7+CD45RA+ naive T cells.

CDR3 DNA: TGTGCCAGTAGTGTACGGGGTGGAAATCAGCCCCAGCATTTT. It encodes CASSVRGGNQPQHF. The chain couples TRBV19 to TRBJ1-5; D not resolved. The V gene's germline CDR1 is LNHDA and CDR2 SQIVND (reference sequence). The length of the CDR3 is 14 residues. V was clipped by 5 bases and J by 4 bases, with 12 bases between them.